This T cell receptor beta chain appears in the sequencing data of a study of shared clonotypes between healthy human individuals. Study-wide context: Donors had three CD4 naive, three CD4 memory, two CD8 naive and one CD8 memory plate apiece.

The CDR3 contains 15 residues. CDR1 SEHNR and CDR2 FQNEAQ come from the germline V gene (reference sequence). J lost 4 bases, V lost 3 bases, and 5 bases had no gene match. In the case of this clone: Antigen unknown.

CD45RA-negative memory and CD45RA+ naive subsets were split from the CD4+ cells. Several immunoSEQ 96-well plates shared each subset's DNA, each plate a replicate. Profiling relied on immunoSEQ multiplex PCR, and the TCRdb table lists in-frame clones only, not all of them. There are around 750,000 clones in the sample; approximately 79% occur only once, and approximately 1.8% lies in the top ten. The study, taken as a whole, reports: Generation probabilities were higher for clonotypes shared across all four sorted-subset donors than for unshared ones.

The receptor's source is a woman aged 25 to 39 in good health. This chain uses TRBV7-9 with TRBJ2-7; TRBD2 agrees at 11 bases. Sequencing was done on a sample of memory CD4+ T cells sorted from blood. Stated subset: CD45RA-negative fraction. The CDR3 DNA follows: TGTGCCAGCAGCTTTAGTCTAGCGGGAGGATACGAGCAGTACTTC. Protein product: CASSFSLAGGYEQYF.